This T cell receptor beta chain was documented in a study of CD8 T cells in ankylosing spondylitis. General study points: Enrichment of disease-linked clones was reportedly significant in matched ankylosing spondylitis synovial fluid.

The CDR3 length is 12 residues. V shed 6 bases and J shed 5 bases, with 8 bases lying between them. Germline CDR1 is SNHLY and CDR2 is FYNNEI. TCRdb called the 5' RACE reads again in MiXCR, with one record for every CDR3 protein. The table records fewer than 200,000 distinct CDR3 sequences, 9.8% of them present only once. This clonotype was seen only a few times. What it recognizes is unknown. Material: blood, either unsorted or a sorted T cell fraction (not recorded which). The receptor was isolated from a female donor with ankylosing spondylitis or in good health (not recorded which). The rearrangement joins TRBV2 to TRBJ2-1; D not resolved. The CDR3 DNA reads TGTGCCAGCAGGCAACAGAACAATGAGCAGTTCTTC. This codes for CASRQQNNEQFF.